These T cell receptor beta chains were read from a single sample in a study of cytomegalovirus exposure and HLA in healthy donors. The method was immunoSEQ multiplex PCR; TCRdb's version includes in-frame clones alone and lacks a portion of them. The data contain about 98,000 clones, under 80% of them singletons. Sequencing used PBMCs. These receptors originate from a human donor in good health. The CDR3 runs from the conserved cysteine through the conserved F or W. Each record gives: J gene, D gene, V gene, clone size, CDR3 protein, CDR3 DNA. The D gene is left open where the match is weak. Clone size is shown for a subset of rows, as once, few, many or a class of expanded clone.

J gene: TRBJ1-4
D gene: .
V gene: TRBV18
clone size: .
CDR3 protein: CASSVAQGWFRDEKLFF
CDR3 DNA: TGTGCCAGCTCCGTAGCCCAGGGGTGGTTCCGAGATGAAAAACTGTTTTTT

J gene: TRBJ2-2
D gene: .
V gene: TRBV7-6
clone size: .
CDR3 protein: CASSLAAGWTGELFF
CDR3 DNA: TGTGCCAGCAGCTTAGCTGCGGGTTGGACCGGGGAGCTGTTTTTT

J gene: TRBJ2-7
D gene: TRBD1
V gene: TRBV6-5
clone size: .
CDR3 protein: CASSVTGGYEQYF
CDR3 DNA: TGTGCCAGCAGTGTGACAGGGGGGTACGAGCAGTACTTC

J gene: TRBJ1-1
D gene: .
V gene: TRBV7-2
clone size: .
CDR3 protein: CASSPEATNTEAFF
CDR3 DNA: TGTGCCAGCAGCCCGGAGGCAACGAACACTGAAGCTTTCTTT

J gene: TRBJ1-1
D gene: .
V gene: TRBV9
clone size: .
CDR3 protein: CASSVAQKNTEAFF
CDR3 DNA: TGTGCCAGCAGCGTCGCCCAGAAGAACACTGAAGCTTTCTTT

J gene: TRBJ1-4
D gene: TRBD1
V gene: TRBV10-3
clone size: .
CDR3 protein: CAISRGPGEKLFF
CDR3 DNA: TGTGCCATCAGCAGGGGGCCGGGTGAAAAACTGTTTTTT

J gene: TRBJ2-3
D gene: .
V gene: TRBV20-1
clone size: .
CDR3 protein: CSARVWQVAYF
CDR3 DNA: TGCAGTGCTAGAGTCTGGCAAGTCGCGTATTTT

J gene: TRBJ1-5
D gene: .
V gene: TRBV7-2
clone size: .
CDR3 protein: CASSLDRGNQPQHF
CDR3 DNA: TGTGCCAGCAGCTTAGACCGCGGCAATCAGCCCCAGCATTTT

J gene: TRBJ2-2
D gene: TRBD2
V gene: TRBV9
clone size: .
CDR3 protein: CASSPWSSGSSGELFF
CDR3 DNA: TGTGCCAGCAGCCCTTGGTCTAGCGGGAGTAGCGGGGAGCTGTTTTTT

J gene: TRBJ1-5
D gene: TRBD1
V gene: TRBV6-1
clone size: many
CDR3 protein: CASSAQGWNNQPQHF
CDR3 DNA: TGTGCCAGCAGTGCACAGGGGTGGAACAATCAGCCCCAGCATTTT

J gene: TRBJ2-1
D gene: .
V gene: TRBV25-1
clone size: .
CDR3 protein: CASSESGDNEQFF
CDR3 DNA: TGTGCCAGCAGTGAATCGGGGGACAATGAGCAGTTCTTC

J gene: TRBJ2-7
D gene: TRBD2
V gene: TRBV6-5
clone size: .
CDR3 protein: CASSSAGGSHYEQYF
CDR3 DNA: TGTGCCAGCAGTTCGGCGGGAGGGTCCCACTACGAGCAGTACTTC

J gene: TRBJ2-7
D gene: TRBD2
V gene: TRBV30
clone size: .
CDR3 protein: CAWDTGTSGTNEQYF
CDR3 DNA: TGTGCCTGGGACACAGGGACTAGCGGGACCAACGAGCAGTACTTC